This TCR beta chain was sequenced in a study of regulatory T cells in long-lasting Graves disease. Sequencing libraries for TCR beta were prepared with iRepertoire HTBI primers and Arm-PCR of CDR3 regions. Each CDR3 protein is one row after TCRdb ran MiXCR on the multiplex PCR reads. The sample lists roughly 360,000 distinct CDR3 sequences; about 23% were seen once. Comments on this clonotype: Its antigen is not known. A read error is possible here, since a much larger clone lies one base away. No conserved phenylalanine or tryptophan is present at the end of the CDR3, so a read error is the likely explanation.

Time point defined: persistent/refractory GD, antithyroid drugs over 5 years with positive TRAb. Generation of the TCR library employed RNA extracted from PBMCs. Findings and caveats of the study: Persistent patients shared 2,741 public clonotypes among themselves. Newly diagnosed patients shared fewer, at about a thousand. Segments TRBV28, TRBJ1-2 and TRBJ2-5 showed preferential usage in persistent disease.

The length of the CDR3 is 15 residues. Trimming left V 2 bases short and J 0 bases short, with 8 bases between. Germline V lookup: CDR1 SNHLY, CDR2 FYNNEI. The rearrangement links TRBV2 to TRBJ1-5; the D is unclear. The TCR sequence derives from a woman between 40 and 55 years old with Graves disease. The sequencing here drew on peripheral blood mononuclear cells (PBMCs), taken when the disease was refractory, from a patient treated with antithyroid drugs. The CDR3 region is CASSEKMHSNQPQHS. DNA for the CDR3: TGTGCCAGCAGTGAAAAAATGCATAGCAATCAGCCCCAGCATTCT.